Listed here are 8 T cell receptor beta chains from one sample, sequenced in a study of immune reconstitution after stem cell transplant in scleroderma. TCRdb used MiXCR to reprocess the RT-PCR reads, holding one entry per CDR3 protein. The table lists under 5,000 distinct CDR3 sequences, 8.5% of them singletons. Collection of the sample occurred before or after autologous hematopoietic stem cell transplantation (not recorded which). The receptors come from a male donor with systemic sclerosis.

This clonotype was counted only a few times. This chain joins TRBV7-3 and TRBJ2-2, with 8 nucleotides matching TRBD1. Germline loops: CDR1 SGHTA, CDR2 FQGTGA. Germline trimming cut 5 bases from V and 4 bases from J; bases unmatched to any gene: 9. The CDR3 is 16 residues long. CDR3 nucleotide sequence: TGTGCCAGCAGCCGGACAGGGTGGGATAGCACCGGGGAGCTGTTTTTT. It translates to CASSRTGWDSTGELFF.

The gene calls are TRBV7-2 and TRBJ2-5; D unresolved. There are 14 residues in the CDR3. The V gene's germline CDR1 is SGHTA and CDR2 FQGNSA. V lost 3 bases and J 2 bases, leaving 10 bases between the germline ends. CDR3 loop: CASSFGRRQETQYF. CDR3 coding DNA: TGTGCCAGCAGCTTTGGGCGACGTCAAGAGACCCAGTACTTC.

This clonotype was seen more than once but under ten times. The rearrangement joins TRBV5-1 to TRBJ1-1; perhaps TRBD1 as D (5 bases). V was trimmed by 1 base and J by 0 bases, leaving 7 bases between them. This CDR3 spans 14 amino acids. Germline V gene data show CDR1 as SGHRS and CDR2 as YFSETQ. Written as DNA, the CDR3 is TGCGCCAGCAGCTTGCAGGGAGTGAACACTGAAGCTTTCTTT. This gives the protein CASSLQGVNTEAFF.

This clonotype was seen a handful of times. The CDR3 reads CASMGTGNEQFF. CDR3 sequence (DNA): TGTGCCAGCATGGGTACTGGGAATGAGCAGTTCTTC. V is TRBV12-3 or TRBV12-4 and J is TRBJ2-1, with D hard to call. V lost 7 bases and J 7 bases, leaving 11 bases between the germline ends. This CDR3 spans 12 amino acids.

The chain is built from TRBV20-1 and TRBJ2-1; 13 nucleotides match TRBD2. Germline V CDR1 and CDR2: DFQATT, SNEGSKA (reference sequence). The J segment lost 7 bases and the V segment lost 5 bases, leaving 5 bases of the junction unmatched. The CDR3 runs 14 residues. The CDR3 loop reads CSAVTSGGKNEQFF. CDR3 sequence (DNA): TGCAGTGCTGTGACTAGCGGGGGGAAGAATGAGCAGTTCTTC.

This clonotype ranks as medium-sized. V gene TRBV7-2 combines with J gene TRBJ2-3, with 7 bases aligning to TRBD2. Looked up from germline, CDR1 is SGHTA and CDR2 is FQGNSA. The CDR3 totals 16 residues. With 2 bases clipped from V and 6 bases from J, the junction kept 11 bases outside the gene matches. The CDR3, as DNA: TGTGCCAGCAGCTTAAGGTTTCGGGAGGCCCTCGATACGCAGTATTTT. This sequence encodes CASSLRFREALDTQYF. The whole variable domain, remainder taken from reference TRBV7-2 and TRBJ2-3, is GAGVSQSPSNKVTEKGKDVELRCDPISGHTALYWYRQSLGQGLEFLIYFQGNSAPDKSGLPSDRFSAERTGGSVSTLTIQRTQQEDSAVYLCASSLRFREALDTQYFGPGTRLTVL.

The sample holds a few counts of this clonotype. This sequence joins TRBV5-6 and TRBJ2-7; perhaps D is TRBD1 or TRBD2 (5 bases each). Trimming removed 4 bases from V and 0 bases from J, with 8 bases in between. The CDR3 has 13 residues. Per germline, CDR1 SGHDT and CDR2 YYEEEE. CDR3 coding DNA: TGTGCCAGCAGCGGGGGATTCTCCTACGAGCAGTACTTC. Amino acid sequence: CASSGGFSYEQYF. The full variable domain, rest sourced from reference TRBV5-6 and TRBJ2-7, is DAGVTQSPTHLIKTRGQQVTLRCSPKSGHDTVSWYQQALGQGPQFIFQYYEEEERQRGNFPDRFSGHQFPNYSSELNVNALLLGDSALYLCASSGGFSYEQYFGPGTRLTVT.

The V gene is TRBV7-2, the J gene TRBJ2-7; a possible D gene is TRBD2 (6 bases). Germline CDR1 is SGHTA and CDR2 is FQGNSA. V was clipped by 3 bases and J by 6 bases, with 15 bases between them. The CDR3 is 14 amino acids. This CDR3 reads CASSLGTFAFEQYF. CDR3 DNA: TGTGCCAGCAGCTTGGGGACTTTCGCCTTCGAGCAGTACTTC.